One TCR beta chain is described in this entry. The antigen remains unidentified. The data were produced by immunoSEQ multiplex PCR, yet TCRdb's version contains in-frame clones alone and is incomplete. The profile covers 300,000 to 350,000 clones, with more than 65% appearing a single time and over 5.5% taken by the ten largest. This specimen comes from a study of cytotoxic CD8 clonotypes in ibrutinib-treated CLL. Study-level results: Sustained-remission and progressing patients diverged in sampling times.

The sequence was obtained from a human donor with chronic lymphocytic leukemia. The sequenced sample was PBMCs, obtained before ibrutinib treatment.

DNA of the CDR3: TGTGCCAGCAGTTTCAGCGGGAGGGGGGCCGAGACCCAGTACTTC. It specifies CASSFSGRGAETQYF. The chain couples TRBV27 to TRBJ2-5; 10 bases are shared with TRBD2. CDR3 length: 15 residues. CDR1 MNHEY and CDR2 SMNVEV come from the germline V gene (reference sequence). The V gene end was trimmed by 3 bases and the J gene end by 5 bases; junction bases not matched to a gene: 6.